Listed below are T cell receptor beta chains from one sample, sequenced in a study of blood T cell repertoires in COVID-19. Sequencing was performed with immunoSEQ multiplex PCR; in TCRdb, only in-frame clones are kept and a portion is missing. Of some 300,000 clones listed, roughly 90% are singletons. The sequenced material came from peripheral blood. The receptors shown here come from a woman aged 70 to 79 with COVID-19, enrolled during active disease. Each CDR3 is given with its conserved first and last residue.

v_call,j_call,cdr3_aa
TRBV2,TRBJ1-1,CASSVYREAFF
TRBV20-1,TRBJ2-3,CSAEGATQYF
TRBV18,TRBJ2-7,CASSADRLYEQYF
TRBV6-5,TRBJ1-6,CASSWDRGSSPLHF
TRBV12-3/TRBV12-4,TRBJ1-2,CASSLGQGYGYTF
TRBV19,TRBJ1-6,CASTDWTVDNSPLHF
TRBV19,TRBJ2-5,CASSTRGGSSGGLQETQYF
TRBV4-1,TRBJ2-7,CASSQQGAPAYEQYF
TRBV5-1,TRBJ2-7,CASSLLGDYEQYF
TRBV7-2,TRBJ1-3,CASSQRGPSGNTIYF
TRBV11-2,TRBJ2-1,CASSLVGSEQFF
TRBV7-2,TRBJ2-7,CASSLGTGRYEQYF
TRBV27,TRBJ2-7,CASSSFWRGSSYEQYF
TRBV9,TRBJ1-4,CASSASGTLNEKLFF
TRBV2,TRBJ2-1,CASAKEGLAGGNEQFF
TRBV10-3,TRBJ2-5,CAIKSTGEETQYF
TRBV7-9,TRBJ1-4,CASSLGTGQANEKLFF
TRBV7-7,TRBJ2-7,CASSLGVSSYEQYF
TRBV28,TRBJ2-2,CASSPLTGELFF
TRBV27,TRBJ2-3,CATLPLSTDTQYF
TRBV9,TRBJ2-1,CASGVGTSPYNEQFF
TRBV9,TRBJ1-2,CASSPAGARGYTF
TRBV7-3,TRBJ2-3,CASSYRPVAGGDTDTQYF
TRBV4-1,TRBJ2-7,CASSQDRYYEQYF
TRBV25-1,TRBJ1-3,CASSVTGSSGNTIYF
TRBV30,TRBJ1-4,CAWGGGFATNEKLFF
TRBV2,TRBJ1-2,CASSPVAGVRNYGYTF
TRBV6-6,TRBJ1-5,CASSPGRGNQPQHF
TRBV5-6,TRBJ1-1,CASSLRGNEAFF
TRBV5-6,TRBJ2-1,CASSLGLAGNNEQFF
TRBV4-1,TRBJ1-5,CASSQVPRGNQPQHF
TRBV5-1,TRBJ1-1,CASSLVAGNTEAFF
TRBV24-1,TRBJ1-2,CATRAEGAWGYTF
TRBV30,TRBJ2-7,CACSTAYEQYF
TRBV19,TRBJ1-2,CARLLRTPANYGYTF
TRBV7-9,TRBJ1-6,CASSSGTAGALHF
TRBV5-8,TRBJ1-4,CASSLIGQGEKLFF
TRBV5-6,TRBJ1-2,CASSLGQQYGYTF
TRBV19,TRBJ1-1,CASSTPTVKNTEAFF
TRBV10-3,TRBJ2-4,CAISDIREAKNIQYF
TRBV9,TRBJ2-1,CASSNSGGEYNEQFF
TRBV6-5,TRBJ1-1,CASHRGGNTEAFF
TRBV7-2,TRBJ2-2,CASRQGFTGELFF
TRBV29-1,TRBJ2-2,CSVIRQGTGELFF
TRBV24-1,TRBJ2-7,CATSDTYEQYF
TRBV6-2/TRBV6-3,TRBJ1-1,CASTYRDRVREAFF
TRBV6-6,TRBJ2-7,CASSRVEKNEQYF
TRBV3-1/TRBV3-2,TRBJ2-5,CASSQLWRGEETQYF
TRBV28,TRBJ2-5,CASSFRVWETQYF
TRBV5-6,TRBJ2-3,CASSLETSGGWNTQYF
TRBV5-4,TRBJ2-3,CASSQGLADRNTQYF
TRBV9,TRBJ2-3,CASSPILAGGDTQYF
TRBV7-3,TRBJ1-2,CASSLTRQGQGGYTF
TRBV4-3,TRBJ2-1,CASSQDDPRGLGRNEQFF
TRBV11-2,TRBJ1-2,CASSLGNGYTF
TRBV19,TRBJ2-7,CASAVRTGREQYF
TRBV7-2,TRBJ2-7,CASSSTSGGTYEQYF